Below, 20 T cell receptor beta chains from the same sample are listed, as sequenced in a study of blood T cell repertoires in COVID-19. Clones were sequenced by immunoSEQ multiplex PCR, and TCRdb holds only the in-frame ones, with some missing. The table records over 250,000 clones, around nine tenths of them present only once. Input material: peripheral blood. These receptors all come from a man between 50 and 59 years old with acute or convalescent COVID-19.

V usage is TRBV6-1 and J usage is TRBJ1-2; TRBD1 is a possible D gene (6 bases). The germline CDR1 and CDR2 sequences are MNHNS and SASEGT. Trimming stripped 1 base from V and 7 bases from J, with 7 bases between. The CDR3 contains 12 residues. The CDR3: CASSEVGGGYTF. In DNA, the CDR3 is TGTGCCAGCAGTGAAGTAGGGGGTGGCTACACCTTC.

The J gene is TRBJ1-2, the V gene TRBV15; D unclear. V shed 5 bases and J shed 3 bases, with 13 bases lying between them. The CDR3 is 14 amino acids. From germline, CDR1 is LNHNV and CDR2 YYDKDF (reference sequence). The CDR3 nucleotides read TGTGCCACCAGCGAAAGCCAAGTGGACTATGGCTACACCTTC. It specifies CATSESQVDYGYTF. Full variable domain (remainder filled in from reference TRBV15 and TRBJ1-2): DAMVIQNPRYQVTQFGKPVTLSCSQTLNHNVMYWYQQKSSQAPKLLFHYYDKDFNNEADTPDNFQSRRPNTSFCFLDIRSPGLGDTAMYLCATSESQVDYGYTFGSGTRLTVV.

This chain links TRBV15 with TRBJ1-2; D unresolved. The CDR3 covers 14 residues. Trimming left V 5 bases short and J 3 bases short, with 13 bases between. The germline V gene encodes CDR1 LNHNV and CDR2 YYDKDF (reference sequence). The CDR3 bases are TGTGCCACCAGCCTTCCGGGTTCCTACTATGGCTACACCTTC. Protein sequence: CATSLPGSYYGYTF.

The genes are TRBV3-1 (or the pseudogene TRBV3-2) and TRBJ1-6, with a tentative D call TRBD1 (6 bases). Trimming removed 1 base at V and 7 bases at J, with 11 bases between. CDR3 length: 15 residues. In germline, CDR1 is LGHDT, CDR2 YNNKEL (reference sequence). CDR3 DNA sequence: TGTGCCAGCAGCCAAGGGTACAGGGAGAATTCACCCCTCCACTTT. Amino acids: CASSQGYRENSPLHF.

The DNA of the CDR3 is TGTGCCAGCTCACCACCGGGCAGGGGGAACTACGAGCAGTACTTC. It specifies CASSPPGRGNYEQYF. V is TRBV18 and J is TRBJ2-7; TRBD1 agrees at 7 bases. Trimming removed 0 bases from V and 3 bases from J; junction bases left unmatched: 5. The V gene's germline CDR1 is KGHSH and CDR2 LQKENI. This CDR3 has 15 residues.

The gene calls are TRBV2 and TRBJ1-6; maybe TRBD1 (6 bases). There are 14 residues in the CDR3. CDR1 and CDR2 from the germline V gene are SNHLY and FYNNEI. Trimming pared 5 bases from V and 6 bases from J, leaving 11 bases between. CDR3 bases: TGTGCCAGCAGTCTACAGGGTTTTAATTCACCCCTCCACTTT. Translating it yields CASSLQGFNSPLHF.

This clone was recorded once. Here the CDR3 reads CASSLRPSGGYEQYF. The CDR3 bases are TGCGCCAGCAGCTTGAGGCCTAGCGGGGGATACGAGCAGTACTTC. The J gene is TRBJ2-7, the V gene TRBV5-1; the match to TRBD2 covers 10 bases. Germline CDR1 SGHRS, CDR2 YFSETQ. This CDR3 comprises 15 residues. V was pared by 1 base and J by 4 bases, with 5 bases of the junction left unmatched. The whole variable domain, filled in from reference TRBV5-1 and TRBJ2-7, reads KAGVTQTPRYLIKTRGQQVTLSCSPISGHRSVSWYQQTPGQGLQFLFEYFSETQRNKGNFPGRFSGRQFSNSRSEMNVSTLELGDSALYLCASSLRPSGGYEQYFGPGTRLTVT.

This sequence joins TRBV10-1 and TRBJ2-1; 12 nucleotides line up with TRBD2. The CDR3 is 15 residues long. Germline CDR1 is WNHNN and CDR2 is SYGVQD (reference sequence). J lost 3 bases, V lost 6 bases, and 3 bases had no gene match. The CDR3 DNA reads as TGCGCCAGCAGCTCGGGACTAGCGGGCTACAATGAGCAGTTCTTC. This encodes CASSSGLAGYNEQFF.

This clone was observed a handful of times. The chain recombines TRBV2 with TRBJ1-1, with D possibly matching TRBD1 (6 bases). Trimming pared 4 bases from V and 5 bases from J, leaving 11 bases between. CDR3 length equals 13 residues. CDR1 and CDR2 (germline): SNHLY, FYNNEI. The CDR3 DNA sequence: TGTGCCAGCAGTGGGGGGCGAAAGACTGAAGCTTTCTTT. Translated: CASSGGRKTEAFF.

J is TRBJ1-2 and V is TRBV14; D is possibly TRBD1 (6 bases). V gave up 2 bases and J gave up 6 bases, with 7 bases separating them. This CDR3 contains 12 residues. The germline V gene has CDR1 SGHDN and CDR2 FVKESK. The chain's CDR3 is CASSQNRDGYTF. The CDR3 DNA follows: TGTGCCAGCAGCCAAAACAGGGATGGCTACACCTTC.

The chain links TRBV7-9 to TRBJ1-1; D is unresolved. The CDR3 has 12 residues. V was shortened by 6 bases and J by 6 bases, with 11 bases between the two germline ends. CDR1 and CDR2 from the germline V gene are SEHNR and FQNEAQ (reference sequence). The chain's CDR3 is CASSERVAEAFF. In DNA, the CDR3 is TGTGCCAGCAGTGAGAGGGTGGCTGAAGCTTTCTTT.

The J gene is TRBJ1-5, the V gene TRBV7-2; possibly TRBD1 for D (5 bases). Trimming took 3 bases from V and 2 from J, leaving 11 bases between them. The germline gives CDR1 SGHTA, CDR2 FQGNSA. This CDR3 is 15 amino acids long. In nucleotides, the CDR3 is TGTGCCAGCAGCTTGGGGGGGTCGGGCAATCAGCCCCAGCATTTT. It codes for CASSLGGSGNQPQHF.

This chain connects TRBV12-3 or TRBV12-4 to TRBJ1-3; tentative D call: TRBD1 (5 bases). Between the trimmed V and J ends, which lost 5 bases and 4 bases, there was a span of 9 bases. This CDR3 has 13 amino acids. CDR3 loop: CASSLTEGNTIYF. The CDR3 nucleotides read TGTGCCAGCAGTCTGACAGAAGGAAACACCATATATTTT.

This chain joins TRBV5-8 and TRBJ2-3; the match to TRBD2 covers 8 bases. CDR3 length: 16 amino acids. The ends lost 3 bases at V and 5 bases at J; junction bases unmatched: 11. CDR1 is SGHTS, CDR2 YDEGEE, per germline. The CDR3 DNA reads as TGTGCCAGCAGCTCCAACATGGTGGCGGGGGGAGATACGCAGTATTTT. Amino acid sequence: CASSSNMVAGGDTQYF. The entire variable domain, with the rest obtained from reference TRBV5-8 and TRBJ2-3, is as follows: EAGVTQSPTHLIKTRGQQATLRCSPISGHTSVYWYQQALGLGLQFLLWYDEGEERNRGNFPPRFSGRQFPNYSSELNVNALELEDSALYLCASSSNMVAGGDTQYFGPGTRLTVL.

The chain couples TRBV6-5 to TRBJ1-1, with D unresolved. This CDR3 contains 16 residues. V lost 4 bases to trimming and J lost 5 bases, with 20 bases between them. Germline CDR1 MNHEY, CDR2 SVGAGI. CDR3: CASSFAQTPDLTEAFF. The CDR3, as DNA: TGTGCCAGCAGTTTTGCCCAGACACCGGACTTAACTGAAGCTTTCTTT.

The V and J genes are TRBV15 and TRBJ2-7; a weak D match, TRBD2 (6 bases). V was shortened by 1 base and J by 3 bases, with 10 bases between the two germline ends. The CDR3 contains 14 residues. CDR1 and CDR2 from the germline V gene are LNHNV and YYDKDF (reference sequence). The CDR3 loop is CATSRGPGSYEQYF. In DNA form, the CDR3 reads TGTGCCACCAGCAGAGGACCCGGGAGCTACGAGCAGTACTTC.

The CDR3 DNA is TGCGCCAGCAGCACGAACAAGGCCCTGGGCAACACTGAAGCTTTCTTT. This codes for CASSTNKALGNTEAFF. The genes are TRBV5-1 and TRBJ1-1; D gene ambiguous. Germline V CDR1 and CDR2: SGHRS, YFSETQ. V was cut by 4 bases and J by 2 bases, with 18 bases left in between. The CDR3 is made up of 16 amino acids.

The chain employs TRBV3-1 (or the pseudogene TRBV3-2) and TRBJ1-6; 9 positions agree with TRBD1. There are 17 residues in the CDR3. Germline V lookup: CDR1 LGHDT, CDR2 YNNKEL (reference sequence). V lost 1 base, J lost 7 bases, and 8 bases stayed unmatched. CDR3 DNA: TGTGCCAGCAGCCAAGTTGTCCCGGGACAGGGAAATTCACCCCTCCACTTT. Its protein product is CASSQVVPGQGNSPLHF.

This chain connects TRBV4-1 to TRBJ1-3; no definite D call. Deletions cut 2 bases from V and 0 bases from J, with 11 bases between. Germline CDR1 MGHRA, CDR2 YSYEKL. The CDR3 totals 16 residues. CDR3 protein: CASSQPPPLSGNTIYF. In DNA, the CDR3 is TGCGCCAGCAGCCAACCCCCGCCACTCTCTGGAAACACCATATATTTT.

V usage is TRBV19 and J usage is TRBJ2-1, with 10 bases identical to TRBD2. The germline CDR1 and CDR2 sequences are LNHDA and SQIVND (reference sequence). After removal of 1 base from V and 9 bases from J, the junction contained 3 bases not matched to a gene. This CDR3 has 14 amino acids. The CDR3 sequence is CASSIGAGGTEQFF. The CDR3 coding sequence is TGTGCCAGTAGTATAGGAGCGGGGGGGACTGAGCAGTTCTTC.